This T cell receptor (beta chain) originates from a study of post-analysis software for immune sequencing data. Study at large: Relapsing-remitting, secondary progressive and progressive-relapsing courses of multiple sclerosis were included. Study-wide results and caveats: Controls' normalized Chao1 diversity significantly exceeded that of multiple sclerosis patients. Batch-matched samples strongly co-clustered by F measure. Five TRBV segments appeared more often in patients than in controls, and TRBV5-6, TRBV5-1 and TRBV20-1 were among these.

Details on this clonotype: Antigen unknown.

Unique molecular identifiers were built into the TCR beta cDNA libraries. TCRdb fed the PCR reads into MiXCR, producing one record per CDR3 protein. The sample comprises over 150,000 distinct CDR3 sequences, roughly 30% of which are singletons, and over 1.2% rests with the top ten. The trim removed 5 bases at V and 12 bases at J, leaving 19 bases unmatched. This CDR3 has 15 residues. Germline CDR1 SQVTM, CDR2 ANQGSEA. The sequence was obtained from a girl aged 10 to 17 with multiple sclerosis. The sample was blood. The J gene is TRBJ2-1, the V gene TRBV29-1; 7 nucleotides match TRBD2. CDR3 amino acids: CSVRATRLAGLPQFF. The CDR3 nucleotides read TGCAGCGTTCGAGCGACGAGACTAGCCGGTTTACCGCAGTTCTTC.